This record concerns one TCR beta chain sequence. Profiling relied on immunoSEQ multiplex PCR, and the TCRdb table lists in-frame clones only, not all of them. The table shows 37,000 or so clones, with over 65% occurring only once. The record originates from a study of blood T cell repertoires in COVID-19. This TCR derives from a man between 60 and 70 years old with active COVID-19. The specimen sequenced was peripheral blood.

The CDR3 reads CASNQIYGYTF. The CDR3 nucleotides are TGTGCCAGCAATCAGATCTATGGCTACACCTTC. V and J are TRBV12-3 or TRBV12-4 and TRBJ1-2; D remains unclear. Between the trimmed V and J ends, which lost 7 bases and 4 bases, there was a span of 7 bases. The CDR3 is 11 residues long.